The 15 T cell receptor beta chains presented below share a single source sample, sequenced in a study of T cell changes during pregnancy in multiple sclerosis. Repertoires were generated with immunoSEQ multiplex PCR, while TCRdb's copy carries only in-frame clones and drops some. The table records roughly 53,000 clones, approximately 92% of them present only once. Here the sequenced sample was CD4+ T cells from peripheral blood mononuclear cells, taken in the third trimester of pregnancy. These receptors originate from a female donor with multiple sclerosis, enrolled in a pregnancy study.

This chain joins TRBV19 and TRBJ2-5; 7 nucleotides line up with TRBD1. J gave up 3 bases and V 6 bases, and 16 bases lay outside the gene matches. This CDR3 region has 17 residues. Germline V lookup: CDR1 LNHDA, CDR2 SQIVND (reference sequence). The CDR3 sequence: CASSPSPSGTVKETQYF. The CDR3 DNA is TGTGCCAGTAGCCCTAGTCCCTCCGGGACAGTAAAAGAGACCCAGTACTTC.

CDR3 DNA: TGTGCCAGCAGCGTAGGGCAGAGACAGGGGGCAGGCATGAACACTGAAGCTTTCTTT. Amino acids: CASSVGQRQGAGMNTEAFF. The chain joins TRBV9 to TRBJ1-1, with 10 bases aligning to TRBD1. The CDR3 spans 19 residues. V lost 0 bases to trimming and J lost 0 bases; unmatched junction nucleotides: 11. Germline assignment: CDR1 SGDLS and CDR2 YYNGEE.

The CDR3 region has the DNA TGTGCCACCAGCAGAGATCCCTCGGCAAGCGAATTAAGGAATGAGCAGTTCTTC. Translation: CATSRDPSASELRNEQFF. The V call is TRBV15, the J call TRBJ2-1; D gene unclear. CDR1 LNHNV and CDR2 YYDKDF come from the germline V gene (reference sequence). The CDR3 has 18 residues. The V end lost 0 bases, the J end lost 7 bases, and 22 bases lay between the germline ends.

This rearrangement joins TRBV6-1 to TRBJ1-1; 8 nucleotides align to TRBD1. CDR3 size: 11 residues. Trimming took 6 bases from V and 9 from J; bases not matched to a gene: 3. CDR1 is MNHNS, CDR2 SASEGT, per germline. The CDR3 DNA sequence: TGTGCCAGCAGGGCAGGGGGCAAAGCTTTCTTT. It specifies CASRAGGKAFF.

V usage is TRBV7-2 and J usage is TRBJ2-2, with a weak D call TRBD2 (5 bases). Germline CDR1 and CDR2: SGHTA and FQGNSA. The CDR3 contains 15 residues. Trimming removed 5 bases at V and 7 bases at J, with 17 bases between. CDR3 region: CASSLDPAGVGELFF. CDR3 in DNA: TGTGCCAGCAGCCTAGATCCTGCGGGTGTCGGGGAGCTGTTTTTT.

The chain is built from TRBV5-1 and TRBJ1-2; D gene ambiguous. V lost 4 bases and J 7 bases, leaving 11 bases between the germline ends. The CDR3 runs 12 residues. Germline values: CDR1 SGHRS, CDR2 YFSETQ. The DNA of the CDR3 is TGCGCCAGCAGCGTACAAGGGAGTGGCTACACCTTC. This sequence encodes CASSVQGSGYTF.

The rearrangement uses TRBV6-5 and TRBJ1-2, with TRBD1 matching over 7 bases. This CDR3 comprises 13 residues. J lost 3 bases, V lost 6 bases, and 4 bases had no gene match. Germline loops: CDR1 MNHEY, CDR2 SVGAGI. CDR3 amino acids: CASSHGTDYGYTF. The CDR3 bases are TGTGCCAGCAGCCACGGGACAGACTATGGCTACACCTTC.

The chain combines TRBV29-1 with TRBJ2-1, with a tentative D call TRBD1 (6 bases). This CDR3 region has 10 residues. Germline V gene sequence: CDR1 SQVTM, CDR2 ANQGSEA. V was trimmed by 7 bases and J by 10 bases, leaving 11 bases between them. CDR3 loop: CSARQAEQFF. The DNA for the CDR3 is TGCAGCGCCCGACAGGCCGAGCAGTTCTTC.

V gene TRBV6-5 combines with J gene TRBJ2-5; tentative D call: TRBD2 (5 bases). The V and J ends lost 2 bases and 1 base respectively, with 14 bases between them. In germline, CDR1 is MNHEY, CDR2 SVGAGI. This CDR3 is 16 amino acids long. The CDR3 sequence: CASSYARGPVQETQYF. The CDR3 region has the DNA TGTGCCAGCAGTTACGCCCGGGGTCCGGTCCAAGAGACCCAGTACTTC.

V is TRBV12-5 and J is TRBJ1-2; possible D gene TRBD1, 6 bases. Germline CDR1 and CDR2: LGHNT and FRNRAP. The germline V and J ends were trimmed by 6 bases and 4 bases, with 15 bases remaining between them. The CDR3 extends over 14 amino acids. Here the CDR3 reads CASGLGQSGYGYTF. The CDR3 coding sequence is TGTGCTAGTGGCCTCGGACAGAGTGGCTATGGCTACACCTTC.

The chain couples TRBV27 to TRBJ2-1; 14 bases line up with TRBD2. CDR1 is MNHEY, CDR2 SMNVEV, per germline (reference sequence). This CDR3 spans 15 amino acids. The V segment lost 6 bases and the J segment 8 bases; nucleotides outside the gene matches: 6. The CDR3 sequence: CASRTGTSGSYEQFF. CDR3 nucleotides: TGTGCCAGCAGAACCGGGACTAGCGGGAGTTATGAGCAGTTCTTC.

CDR3 in amino acids: CASSQGFGELFF. CDR3 bases: TGCGCCAGCAGCCAGGGGTTCGGGGAGCTGTTTTTT. The J gene is TRBJ2-2, the V gene TRBV5-1; a weak D match, TRBD1 (6 bases). Germline values: CDR1 SGHRS, CDR2 YFSETQ. V was shortened by 4 bases and J by 7 bases, with 8 bases between the two germline ends. The CDR3 is 12 residues long.

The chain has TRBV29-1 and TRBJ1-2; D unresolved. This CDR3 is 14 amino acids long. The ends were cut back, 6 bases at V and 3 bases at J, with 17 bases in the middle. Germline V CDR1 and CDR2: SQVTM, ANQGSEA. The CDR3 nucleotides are TGCAGCGTCCACTCCGGGCCGAGGGACTATGGCTACACCTTC. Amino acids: CSVHSGPRDYGYTF.

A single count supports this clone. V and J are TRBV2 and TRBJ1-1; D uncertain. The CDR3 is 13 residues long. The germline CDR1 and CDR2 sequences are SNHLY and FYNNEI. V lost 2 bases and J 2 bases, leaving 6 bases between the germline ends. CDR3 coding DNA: TGTGCCAGCAGTGAACTACCAAACACTGAAGCTTTCTTT. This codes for CASSELPNTEAFF.

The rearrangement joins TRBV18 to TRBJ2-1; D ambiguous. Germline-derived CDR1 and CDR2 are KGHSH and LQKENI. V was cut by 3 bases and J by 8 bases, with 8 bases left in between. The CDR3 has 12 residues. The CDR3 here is CASSPQEYEQFF. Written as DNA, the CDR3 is TGTGCCAGCTCACCCCAAGAGTATGAGCAGTTCTTC.